This is a list of T cell receptor beta chains from one sample in a study of siplizumab effects on memory and regulatory T cells. Clones were sequenced by immunoSEQ multiplex PCR, and TCRdb holds only the in-frame ones, with some missing. The sample yields some 97,000 clones, over 90% seen once. The source material was non-Treg CD4+ T cells sorted from blood. The receptors derive from a human donor in good health. CDR3s include the opening cysteine and the closing phenylalanine or tryptophan. A D gene is named only where the DNA matches it firmly. Not all rows give a size; the values are once, few, many and, for expanded clones, a class.

>15|.|TRBV4-2|TRBJ2-5|TRBD1
TGTGCCAGCAGCCTGACAGGGGAGGTGAGGGAGACCCAGTACTTC
CASSLTGEVRETQYF
>14|.|TRBV5-4|TRBJ1-5|.
TGTGCCAGCAGCGCCGGGGGGAGCAATCAGCCCCAGCATTTT
CASSAGGSNQPQHF
>12|once|TRBV14|TRBJ2-7|TRBD1
TGTGCCAGCAGCCAAGAGGACAGGGAGCAGTACTTC
CASSQEDREQYF
>16|.|TRBV11-3|TRBJ2-6|.
TGTGCCAGCAGCAGAGGCCCTAACTCTGGGGCCAACGTCCTGACTTTC
CASSRGPNSGANVLTF
>15|once|TRBV19|TRBJ1-5|.
TGTGCCAGTAGCCTGGGGCATTATAGCAATCAGCCCCAGCATTTT
CASSLGHYSNQPQHF
>13|once|TRBV7-9|TRBJ2-5|TRBD1
TGTGCCAGCAGCTTCGGGACAGTAGAGACCCAGTACTTC
CASSFGTVETQYF
>16|.|TRBV5-1|TRBJ2-3|.
TGCGCCAGCAGCTTGGTGTCTAGCCATGGCACAGATACGCAGTATTTT
CASSLVSSHGTDTQYF
>16|.|TRBV2|TRBJ2-1|.
TGTGCCAGCAGTGAACGGCTCACGTGGGGGGCAACCGAGCAGTTCTTC
CASSERLTWGATEQFF
>12|.|TRBV19|TRBJ1-3|.
TGTGCCAGTGAAGGCGGGGGAAACACCATATATTTT
CASEGGGNTIYF
>15|.|TRBV7-9|TRBJ1-2|TRBD1
TGTGCCAGCAGCTTAGGAGACAGGGGTAACTATGGCTACACCTTC
CASSLGDRGNYGYTF
>14|.|TRBV25-1|TRBJ2-5|.
TGTGCCAGCAGTGCCCTGTGGACGGACGAGACCCAGTACTTC
CASSALWTDETQYF
>16|.|TRBV6-1|TRBJ2-4|.
TGTGCCAGCAGTGGAGAAGGAGGGGCCGGCAAAAACATTCAGTACTTC
CASSGEGGAGKNIQYF
>16|once|TRBV19|TRBJ2-6|.
TGTGCCAGTAGTATAGACCGGGGGAATGGGGCCAACGTCCTGACTTTC
CASSIDRGNGANVLTF
>15|.|TRBV18|TRBJ2-3|.
TGTGCCAGCTCACCCTATCAGGACCTCACAGATACGCAGTATTTT
CASSPYQDLTDTQYF
>16|.|TRBV14|TRBJ2-3|TRBD2
TGTGCCAGCAGCCAACTTAGCGGGAGCCCGCTGAATACGCAGTATTTT
CASSQLSGSPLNTQYF
>15|.|TRBV10-3|TRBJ2-2|.
TGTGCCATCAGTGTAATTGGAGCGAACACCGGGGAGCTGTTTTTT
CAISVIGANTGELFF
>14|.|TRBV7-2|TRBJ2-5|.
TGTGCCAGCAGCTTAGATTTTGGACGGGAGACCCAGTACTTC
CASSLDFGRETQYF
>16|.|TRBV5-4|TRBJ2-5|TRBD2
TGTGCCAGCAGCTTCCCCGGGACTAGCGGTTCAGAGACCCAGTACTTC
CASSFPGTSGSETQYF
>13|.|TRBV5-1|TRBJ1-2|TRBD1
TGCGCCAGCAGCCCGGGACAGAATAATGGCTACACCTTC
CASSPGQNNGYTF
>15|.|TRBV18|TRBJ1-1|.
TGTGCCAGCTCACCATATGGGGATGAGGCCACTGAAGCTTTCTTT
CASSPYGDEATEAFF
>14|.|TRBV27|TRBJ2-2|.
TGTGCCAGCAGTTTGGGGGGCAGGACCGGGGAGCTGTTTTTT
CASSLGGRTGELFF
>15|.|TRBV9|TRBJ2-1|.
TGTGCCAGCAGCGTAGGACAGTTTACATACAATGAGCAGTTCTTC
CASSVGQFTYNEQFF
>15|once|TRBV5-1|TRBJ2-1|.
TGCGCCAGCAGCAACGGACACTCAAACTACAATGAGCAGTTCTTC
CASSNGHSNYNEQFF
>16|.|TRBV9|TRBJ2-2|.
TGTGCCAGCAGCGTAGGGATGGGGTCGGGCACCGGGGAGCTGTTTTTT
CASSVGMGSGTGELFF
>15|.|TRBV7-3|TRBJ2-5|TRBD2
TGTGCCAGCAGCCCCCTCGGGGGGGAGGCGGAGACCCAGTACTTC
CASSPLGGEAETQYF
>13|.|TRBV7-3|TRBJ1-5|.
TGTGCCAGCAGCTTGTACCGCAATCAGCCCCAGCATTTT
CASSLYRNQPQHF
>13|.|TRBV11-2|TRBJ2-1|.
TGTGCCAGCTCGCAATGGGGTGGCGATGAGCAGTTCTTC
CASSQWGGDEQFF